These 14 T cell receptor beta chains were sequenced from one sample in a study of cytomegalovirus exposure and HLA in healthy donors. The PCR contained 60 Vbeta and 13 Jbeta primers. Clones were read by immunoSEQ multiplex PCR, and TCRdb kept only the in-frame ones, dropping some. The sample includes roughly 200,000 clones, 70% to 80% of them seen just once. Material: PBMCs. The receptors were sampled from a man younger than 45 in good health and CMV-seronegative.

The chain combines TRBV2 with TRBJ1-5; 7 positions match TRBD1. CDR3 length equals 15 residues. The V gene end was trimmed by 9 bases and the J gene end by 3 bases; junction bases not matched to a gene: 11. Germline V lookup: CDR1 SNHLY, CDR2 FYNNEI. The CDR3 loop reads CASNDGQAINQPQHF. CDR3 DNA: TGTGCCAGTAACGACGGACAGGCCATCAATCAGCCCCAGCATTTT.

V and J are TRBV4-1 and TRBJ2-7, with a tentative D call TRBD2 (5 bases). Trimming left V 0 bases short and J 3 bases short, with 9 bases between. The length of the CDR3 is 14 residues. CDR1 is MGHRA and CDR2 is YSYEKL in the germline V gene. CDR3 loop: CASSQDWTFYEQYF. The CDR3 DNA is TGCGCCAGCAGCCAAGATTGGACTTTCTACGAGCAGTACTTC.

The chain is built from TRBV5-4 and TRBJ2-1; 10 bases are a match to TRBD2. Germline trimming cut 0 bases from V and 7 bases from J; bases unmatched to any gene: 16. CDR1 is SGHNT, CDR2 YYREEE, per germline (reference sequence). The CDR3 is 19 residues long. Here the CDR3 reads CASSLDGGRVAGGRNEQFF. The CDR3 DNA sequence: TGTGCCAGCAGCTTGGACGGGGGGAGGGTAGCGGGAGGACGAAATGAGCAGTTCTTC.

The CDR3 is CASSTGQGTLSGANVLTF. DNA for the CDR3: TGTGCCAGTAGTACGGGACAGGGAACTCTCTCTGGGGCCAACGTCCTGACTTTC. The V gene is TRBV19, the J gene TRBJ2-6, with TRBD1 matching 9 bases. J was trimmed by 0 bases and V by 4 bases; bases with no gene match: 7. CDR3 length equals 18 residues. Germline loops: CDR1 LNHDA, CDR2 SQIVND (reference sequence).

The rearrangement uses TRBV1 and TRBJ1-2; the D segment call TRBD1 is taken from the table without a DNA check. TRBV1 is a pseudogene locus. The CDR3 is made up of 16 amino acids. In DNA form, the CDR3 reads TGCACCAGCAGCCGTGGGACAGCCCGAATTGGGTGCGGCTACACCTTC. Amino acid sequence: CTSSRGTARIGCGYTF.

The V call is TRBV27, the J call TRBJ1-2; the match to TRBD1 covers 9 bases. The J segment lost 4 bases and the V segment lost 5 bases, leaving 8 bases of the junction unmatched. The CDR3 totals 15 residues. CDR1 and CDR2 from the germline V gene are MNHEY and SMNVEV (reference sequence). CDR3 sequence: CASSDGQGSAYGYTF. CDR3 sequence (DNA): TGTGCCAGCAGTGACGGACAGGGGAGCGCCTATGGCTACACCTTC.

The V call is TRBV7-2, the J call TRBJ1-3; D ambiguous. The CDR3 covers 15 residues. Trimming shortened V by 5 bases and J by 0 bases, and 11 bases separated the two germline ends. The germline CDR1 and CDR2 sequences are SGHTA and FQGNSA. CDR3: CASSRYIASGNTIYF. The CDR3 DNA reads TGTGCCAGCAGCCGATACATTGCCTCTGGAAACACCATATATTTT. The whole variable domain, remainder taken from reference TRBV7-2 and TRBJ1-3, is GAGVSQSPSNKVTEKGKDVELRCDPISGHTALYWYRQSLGQGLEFLIYFQGNSAPDKSGLPSDRFSAERTGGSVSTLTIQRTQQEDSAVYLCASSRYIASGNTIYFGEGSWLTVV.

J is TRBJ2-3 and V is TRBV2, with D hard to call. The V gene lost 8 bases and the J gene lost 5 bases, with 8 bases spanning the gap. CDR3 size: 11 residues. Germline CDR1 and CDR2: SNHLY and FYNNEI. The CDR3 sequence is CASLPGDTQYF. The CDR3 DNA reads TGTGCCAGCCTCCCGGGAGATACGCAGTATTTT. Variable domain in full (rest from reference TRBV2 and TRBJ2-3): EPEVTQTPSHQVTQMGQEVILRCVPISNHLYFYWYRQILGQKVEFLVSFYNNEISEKSEIFDDQFSVERPDGSNFTLKIRSTKLEDSAMYFCASLPGDTQYFGPGTRLTVL.

The chain has TRBV4-1 and TRBJ2-6; D is uncertain. The CDR3 loop spans 15 amino acids. Germline V gene data show CDR1 as MGHRA and CDR2 as YSYEKL. V was clipped by 3 bases and J by 0 bases, with 6 bases between them. CDR3 amino acids: CASSHLNSGANVLTF. The CDR3 bases are TGCGCCAGCAGCCACTTAAACTCTGGGGCCAACGTCCTGACTTTC.

V gene TRBV7-7 combines with J gene TRBJ2-2; D remains ambiguous. Germline loops: CDR1 SSHAT, CDR2 FNYEAQ (reference sequence). The CDR3 is 15 amino acids. V was trimmed by 1 base and J by 5 bases, leaving 11 bases between them. Here the CDR3 DNA reads TGTGCCAGCAGCTTAGTTTTTTCCGTTACCGGGGAGCTGTTTTTT. Its protein product is CASSLVFSVTGELFF.

This sequence joins TRBV6-5 and TRBJ1-2; the D gene is possibly TRBD1 (6 bases). The ends were cut back, 8 bases at V and 7 bases at J, with 11 bases in the middle. The CDR3 totals 11 residues. In germline, CDR1 is MNHEY, CDR2 SVGAGI. In nucleotides, the CDR3 is TGTGCCAGCTTTGAGGGGGTTGGCTACACCTTC. Protein product: CASFEGVGYTF.

Comments on this clone: The sample carries other DNA sequences with the same CDR3. The gene calls are TRBV30 and TRBJ1-1; 7 positions agree with TRBD1. V trimming: 0 bases; J trimming: 4 bases; junction bases outside the gene matches: 2. Germline CDR1 GTSNPN, CDR2 SVGIG (reference sequence). The CDR3 is 13 residues long. In DNA, the CDR3 is TGTGCCTGGAGTGTCGCAGGGGGCACTGAAGCTTTCTTT. As protein: CAWSVAGGTEAFF.

A single count supports this clone. This sequence joins TRBV30 and TRBJ1-4; perhaps TRBD1 as D (6 bases). The CDR3 has 13 amino acids. Germline-derived CDR1 and CDR2 are GTSNPN and SVGIG (reference sequence). V lost 2 bases to trimming and J lost 8 bases, with 12 bases between them. CDR3 region: CAWSTQGEEKLFF. The CDR3 DNA sequence: TGTGCCTGGAGTACACAGGGCGAAGAAAAACTGTTTTTT.

The chain recombines TRBV2 with TRBJ1-5, with 8 bases lining up with TRBD1. Germline loops: CDR1 SNHLY, CDR2 FYNNEI. CDR3 size: 16 residues. Germline trimming cut 8 bases from V and 2 bases from J; bases unmatched to any gene: 11. The CDR3 nucleotides are TGTGCCAGCCGTTCGGGACAGGTGGCGGGCAATCAGCCCCAGCATTTT. This gives the protein CASRSGQVAGNQPQHF.